This TCR beta chain was captured in a study of blood T cells in healthy people across ages. Whole-study results and caveats: Higher diversity, along with more naive CD4+ cells, distinguished long-lived donors from aged donors.

A sample-barcoded 5' primer and a J-beta primer mix were used in a second PCR of roughly 7 to 12 cycles. Carrying 12 random nucleotides, a template-switch adaptor labeled each individual cDNA molecule. TCRdb recomputed calls from the 5' RACE reads with MiXCR, one row per CDR3 protein. The table records fewer than 900,000 distinct CDR3 sequences, around 49% of them present only once. From germline, CDR1 is ENHRY and CDR2 SYGVKD. This CDR3 spans 12 amino acids. Trimming left V 2 bases short and J 5 bases short, with 7 bases between. On this clonotype itself: Its antigen is not known.

The sample comprised blood. The receptor's source is a woman aged 55-69 years in good health. The chain carries TRBV10-3 and TRBJ2-7; D call uncertain. The CDR3, as DNA: TGTGCCATCAGTGAGACCCTCAACGAGCAGTACTTC. Translation gives CAISETLNEQYF.